These T cell receptor beta chains were read from a single sample in a study of T-cell reconstitution after alpha-beta-depleted transplantation in children. TCRdb reanalysed the PCR reads using MiXCR and keeps one entry per CDR3 protein. Of some 590,000 distinct CDR3 sequences listed, about 10% are singletons. This specimen consisted of PBMCs from the stem cell graft donor, obtained from the stem cell graft. The receptors derive from a human donor who donated a stem cell graft to a child with acute myeloid leukemia. Both conserved end residues are part of each CDR3. A D gene is named only where the DNA matches it firmly. Part of the rows lack a size; the others show once, few, many or a class for expanded clones.

size,V,D,J,CDR3,DNA
-,TRBV29-1,-,TRBJ2-3,CSVPGVGLLTDTQYF,TGCAGCGTTCCTGGGGTAGGCCTTCTCACAGATACGCAGTATTTT
few,TRBV7-9,TRBD2,TRBJ2-7,CASSSYPGLAGGPYEQYF,TGTGCCAGCAGCTCTTACCCCGGACTAGCGGGAGGGCCCTACGAGCAGTACTTC
-,TRBV7-9,-,TRBJ1-3,CASSFDTQHSGNTIYF,TGTGCCAGCAGCTTTGACACTCAGCACTCTGGAAACACCATATATTTT
many,TRBV29-1,TRBD2,TRBJ2-7,CSVETSGTYEQYF,TGCAGCGTTGAAACTAGCGGGACCTACGAGCAGTACTTC
-,TRBV4-2,-,TRBJ2-1,CASSFESAGEQFF,TGTGCCAGCAGCTTCGAGAGTGCAGGTGAGCAGTTCTTC
-,TRBV7-6,TRBD2,TRBJ2-1,CASSFLAGDGEQFF,TGTGCCAGCAGCTTCCTAGCGGGAGATGGTGAGCAGTTCTTC
few,TRBV12-3/TRBV12-4,-,TRBJ1-5,CASSRGPQQPQHF,TGTGCCAGCAGCCGGGGCCCACAACAGCCCCAGCATTTT
few,TRBV20-1,TRBD1,TRBJ2-5,CSARGGTGPQETQYF,TGCAGTGCTAGAGGGGGGACAGGCCCGCAGGAGACCCAGTACTTC
many,TRBV29-1,-,TRBJ2-1,CSVELGFYNEQFF,TGCAGCGTTGAACTTGGCTTCTACAATGAGCAGTTCTTC
-,TRBV20-1,-,TRBJ2-7,CSARGGLASSYEQYF,TGCAGTGCTAGAGGCGGACTTGCGAGCTCCTACGAGCAGTACTTC
few,TRBV20-1,-,TRBJ1-2,CSASSTSGYTF,TGCAGTGCTAGTTCCACTAGCGGCTACACCTTC
few,TRBV18,-,TRBJ2-7,CASSPLAEGSYEQYF,TGTGCCAGCTCACCCCTCGCGGAGGGATCCTACGAGCAGTACTTC
many,TRBV12-3/TRBV12-4,-,TRBJ2-7,CASSLTGQGSYEQYF,TGTGCCAGCAGTTTAACCGGGCAGGGTTCCTACGAGCAGTACTTC
many,TRBV6-2/TRBV6-3,-,TRBJ2-5,CASIPGAPVETQYF,TGTGCCAGCATCCCTGGGGCCCCCGTGGAGACCCAGTACTTC
few,TRBV5-6,-,TRBJ1-3,CASSPRGLVGNTIYF,TGTGCCAGCAGCCCGAGGGGGTTAGTTGGAAACACCATATATTTT
few,TRBV7-9,-,TRBJ2-3,CASSHKDTDTQYF,TGTGCCAGCAGCCACAAAGACACAGATACGCAGTATTTT
-,TRBV3-1,TRBD1,TRBJ1-6,CASSQRDRRNSPLHF,TGTGCCAGCAGCCAGAGGGACAGGAGGAATTCACCCCTCCACTTT
few,TRBV20-1,TRBD1,TRBJ1-2,CSGGQGRTNYGYTF,TGCAGTGGGGGACAGGGTAGGACTAACTATGGCTACACCTTC
few,TRBV12-3/TRBV12-4,TRBD2,TRBJ2-1,CASTPIAGGPSNEQFF,TGTGCCAGCACCCCAATAGCGGGAGGGCCTAGTAATGAGCAGTTCTTC
-,TRBV11-2,-,TRBJ2-5,CASSSAGPQGGTQYF,TGTGCCAGCAGCTCCGCGGGTCCTCAGGGAGGGACCCAGTACTTC
-,TRBV4-3,TRBD2,TRBJ2-1,CASSQDPPSGRPRSYNEQFF,TGCGCCAGCAGCCAAGACCCCCCTAGCGGGAGACCCCGCTCCTACAATGAGCAGTTCTTC
few,TRBV6-5,TRBD1,TRBJ2-5,CASSYLGTGQETQYF,TGTGCCAGCAGTTACCTCGGGACAGGCCAAGAGACCCAGTACTTC
few,TRBV20-1,-,TRBJ2-7,CSARVDTAYEQYF,TGCAGTGCTAGAGTAGACACTGCCTACGAGCAGTACTTC
few,TRBV7-9,TRBD2,TRBJ2-7,CASSLMGGLAGEQYF,TGTGCCAGCAGCTTAATGGGAGGACTAGCCGGGGAGCAGTACTTC
few,TRBV6-1,-,TRBJ2-1,CASSRDPNNEQFF,TGTGCCAGCAGTCGGGACCCCAACAATGAGCAGTTCTTC
many,TRBV29-1,TRBD1,TRBJ2-7,CSVERGQGYEQYF,TGCAGCGTTGAAAGGGGACAGGGGTACGAGCAGTACTTC
many,TRBV2,TRBD2,TRBJ2-3,CASSASGGTDTQYF,TGTGCCAGCAGTGCGTCGGGAGGGACAGATACGCAGTATTTT
few,TRBV12-3/TRBV12-4,-,TRBJ2-2,CASRRLGGTGELFF,TGTGCCAGCAGACGACTAGGCGGCACCGGGGAGCTGTTTTTT
-,TRBV15,TRBD2,TRBJ2-7,CATSRDGTSGSYEQYF,TGTGCCACCAGCAGAGATGGAACTAGCGGGAGCTACGAGCAGTACTTC
many,TRBV6-5,TRBD2,TRBJ2-5,CASSYPPSGSDQETQYF,TGTGCCAGCAGTTACCCCCCTAGCGGGAGTGACCAAGAGACCCAGTACTTC
few,TRBV7-3,TRBD1,TRBJ2-1,CASSLGQGETNEQFF,TGTGCCAGCAGCTTGGGACAGGGGGAGACTAATGAGCAGTTCTTC
few,TRBV29-1,-,TRBJ2-1,CSVESSASYNEQFF,TGCAGCGTTGAATCGTCAGCTTCCTACAATGAGCAGTTCTTC
-,TRBV28,-,TRBJ1-5,CASSWPGVLGNQPQHF,TGTGCCAGCAGTTGGCCTGGTGTGTTGGGGAATCAGCCCCAGCATTTT
many,TRBV20-1,TRBD1,TRBJ1-2,CSADGTGANYGYTF,TGCAGTGCCGACGGGACAGGGGCCAACTATGGCTACACCTTC
many,TRBV19,-,TRBJ1-6,CASSTTGIGSPLHF,TGTGCCAGTAGTACGACTGGGATCGGCTCACCCCTCCACTTT
-,TRBV4-1,-,TRBJ2-7,CASSQEGSGWYEQYF,TGCGCCAGCAGCCAAGAAGGGAGCGGCTGGTACGAGCAGTACTTC
many,TRBV9,-,TRBJ1-1,CASSVGRGQNTEAFF,TGTGCCAGCAGCGTAGGACGGGGTCAGAACACTGAAGCTTTCTTT
few,TRBV5-6,-,TRBJ2-7,CASSLSREEYF,TGTGCCAGCAGCTTGTCCAGGGAGGAGTACTTC
-,TRBV12-3/TRBV12-4,TRBD1,TRBJ2-5,CASRGQGPQETQYF,TGTGCCAGCAGAGGACAGGGCCCACAAGAGACCCAGTACTTC
many,TRBV28,-,TRBJ2-3,CASSLLSDTQYF,TGTGCCAGCAGTTTATTGTCAGATACGCAGTATTTT
many,TRBV24-1,-,TRBJ2-1,CATSDLHPGFTEQFF,TGTGCCACCAGTGATTTGCACCCTGGCTTCACCGAGCAGTTCTTC
few,TRBV24-1,-,TRBJ2-5,CATSDSWTAIEETQYF,TGTGCCACCAGTGATTCTTGGACAGCCATTGAAGAGACCCAGTACTTC
few,TRBV18,-,TRBJ2-7,CASSPEELFEQYF,TGTGCCAGCTCACCGGAAGAACTATTTGAGCAGTACTTC
-,TRBV20-1,-,TRBJ2-7,CSARPTNEQYF,TGCAGTGCTAGGCCCACGAACGAGCAGTACTTC
-,TRBV9,-,TRBJ2-6,CASSPSISVSGANVLTF,TGTGCCAGCAGCCCCAGTATAAGCGTTTCTGGGGCCAACGTCCTGACTTTC
few,TRBV7-3,-,TRBJ2-1,CASSLGEAYNEQFF,TGTGCCAGCAGCTTAGGAGAGGCCTACAATGAGCAGTTCTTC
many,TRBV9,TRBD2,TRBJ2-7,CASSVEAGGYEQYF,TGTGCCAGCAGCGTAGAAGCGGGAGGGTACGAGCAGTACTTC
many,TRBV20-1,TRBD2,TRBJ2-3,CSVRWLADTDTQYF,TGCAGTGTCAGGTGGCTAGCGGACACAGATACGCAGTATTTT
many,TRBV20-1,-,TRBJ1-1,CSARDQNTEAFF,TGCAGTGCTAGAGATCAGAACACTGAAGCTTTCTTT
many,TRBV29-1,TRBD1,TRBJ2-1,CSVDGTGGRYNEQFF,TGCAGCGTTGACGGGACAGGGGGACGATACAATGAGCAGTTCTTC
-,TRBV28,TRBD1,TRBJ1-5,CASSLLKGLGQGGSQPQHF,TGTGCCAGCAGTTTATTAAAGGGCCTCGGACAGGGGGGAAGTCAGCCCCAGCATTTT
many,TRBV20-1,-,TRBJ2-7,CSARDTGGNEQYF,TGCAGTGCTAGAGATACGGGCGGGAACGAGCAGTACTTC
many,TRBV7-2,TRBD2,TRBJ2-7,CASSQRLAGGSYEQYF,TGTGCCAGCAGCCAACGACTAGCGGGAGGGTCCTACGAGCAGTACTTC
few,TRBV4-3,TRBD2,TRBJ2-1,CASSRDLAGGYNEQFF,TGCGCCAGCAGCCGCGATCTAGCGGGAGGCTACAATGAGCAGTTCTTC
few,TRBV12-3/TRBV12-4,TRBD1,TRBJ2-7,CASGGTGSYEQYF,TGTGCCAGCGGGGGGACAGGCTCTTACGAGCAGTACTTC